The T cell receptor beta chain described here comes from a study of cytomegalovirus exposure and HLA in healthy donors. Amplification used 60 Vbeta primers and 13 Jbeta primers. Measured with immunoSEQ multiplex PCR; TCRdb has only the in-frame clones, and not every one. This table has about 140,000 clones, just under 85% appearing once. About this clone itself: What it binds is unknown.

Findings and caveats of the study: It has been reported that TCR beta sequences accurately predicted the HLA-A and HLA-B alleles of most subjects. Of the V segments, some could not be distinguished, including TRBV6-2 and TRBV6-3, and were excluded.

After removal of 11 bases from V and 1 base from J, the junction contained 4 bases not matched to a gene. Germline values: CDR1 SEHNR, CDR2 FQNEAQ (reference sequence). The CDR3 has 15 residues. This sequence originates from a man younger than 40 in good health and CMV-seropositive. V is TRBV7-9 and J is TRBJ2-2, with 13 bases identical to TRBD2. Input material: PBMCs. The CDR3 DNA reads TGTGCCGGGGGGACTAGCGGGGTGAACACCGGGGAGCTGTTTTTT. This gives the protein CAGGTSGVNTGELFF.